This T cell receptor (beta chain) was documented in a study of Graves' ophthalmopathy and Graves' hyperthyroidism. This clonotype was recorded many times. Beta-chain TCR CDR3 regions were amplified from RNA transcripts. The workflow started with a first-round RT-PCR run with HTBI primers and then moved on to a second-round multiplex PCR. Each CDR3 protein gets one entry after TCRdb re-called the multiplex PCR reads with MiXCR. The sample includes about 58,000 distinct CDR3 sequences, less than 65% seen only once; the top ten take over 4%. The clonotype comes from an adult woman with Graves' ophthalmopathy. The sequencing sample was made of peripheral blood.

This chain's CDR3 is CSAYRGSADEQYF. The DNA for the CDR3 is TGCAGTGCTTACAGGGGTTCCGCCGACGAGCAGTACTTC. The chain is built from TRBV20-1 and TRBJ2-7; TRBD1 matches 7 bases. Germline loops: CDR1 DFQATT, CDR2 SNEGSKA (reference sequence). The CDR3 covers 13 residues. V was pared by 5 bases and J by 5 bases, with 9 bases of the junction left unmatched.